This TCR beta chain is drawn from a study of blood T cells in healthy people across ages. A second about 7 to 11 cycle PCR used barcoded and J-beta primers. With 12 random nucleotides, a template-switch adaptor tagged each individual cDNA molecule. At least 3 million CDR3-containing paired-end reads were obtained per sample. Each CDR3 protein gets one entry after TCRdb re-called the 5' RACE reads with MiXCR. The top ten clones hold under 20% of a sample with approximately 1,000,000 distinct CDR3 sequences, 40% to 45% of them seen once. CDR1 is SNHLY and CDR2 is FYNNEI in the germline V gene. CDR3 size: 13 residues. V was trimmed by 8 bases and J by 0 bases, leaving 9 bases between them. The sample, 9 to 10 milliliters of peripheral blood, was drawn from each donor.

The sample comprised blood. This clonotype originated in a woman between 55 and 75 years old in good health. The rearrangement links TRBV2 to TRBJ2-3; unclear D gene. The CDR3 spells CASCLASTDTQYF. Here the CDR3 DNA reads TGTGCCAGCTGTCTCGCGAGCACAGATACGCAGTATTTT.